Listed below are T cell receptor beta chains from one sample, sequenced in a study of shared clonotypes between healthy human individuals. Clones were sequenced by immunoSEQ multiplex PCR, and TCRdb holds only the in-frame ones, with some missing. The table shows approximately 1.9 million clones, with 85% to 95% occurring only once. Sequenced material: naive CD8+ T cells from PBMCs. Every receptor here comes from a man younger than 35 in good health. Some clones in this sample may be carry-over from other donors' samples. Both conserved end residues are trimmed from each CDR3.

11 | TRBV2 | ASSGTESYEQY
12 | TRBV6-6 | ASSYSEGITEAF
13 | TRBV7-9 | ASSLQLAGIYEQY
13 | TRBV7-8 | ASSLRQGMNTEAF
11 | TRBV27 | ASSLGRTYEQY
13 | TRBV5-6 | ASSLLKDNTGELF
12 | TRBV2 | ASRDPHLNEKLF
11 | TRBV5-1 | ASSDPDSYEQY
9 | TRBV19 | ASSIVGEQF
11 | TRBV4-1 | ASSQDTVNGYT
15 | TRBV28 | ASSFLASGQYSYEQY
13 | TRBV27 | ASSFYRDRGEKLF
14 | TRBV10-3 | AIRKSSGSSYNEQF
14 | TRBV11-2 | ASRSGQVGSTDTQY
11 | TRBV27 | ASSRRPFLDYT
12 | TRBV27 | ASIRLLSYNEQF